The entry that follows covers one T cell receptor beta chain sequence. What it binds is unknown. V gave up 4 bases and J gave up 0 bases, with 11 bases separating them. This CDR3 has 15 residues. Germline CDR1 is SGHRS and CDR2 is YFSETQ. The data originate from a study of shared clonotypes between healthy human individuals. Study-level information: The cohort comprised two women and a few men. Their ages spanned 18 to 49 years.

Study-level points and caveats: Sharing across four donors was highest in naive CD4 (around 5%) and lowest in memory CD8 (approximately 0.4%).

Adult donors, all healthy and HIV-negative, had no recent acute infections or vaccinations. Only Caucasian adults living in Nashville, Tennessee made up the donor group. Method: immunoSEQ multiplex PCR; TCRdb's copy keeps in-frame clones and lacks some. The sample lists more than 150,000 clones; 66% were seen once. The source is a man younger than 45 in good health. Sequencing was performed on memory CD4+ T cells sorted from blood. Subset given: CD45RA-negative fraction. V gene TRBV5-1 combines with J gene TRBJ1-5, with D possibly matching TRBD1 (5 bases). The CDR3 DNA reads TGCGCCAGCAGCCCTGGGGCAAATAGCAATCAGCCCCAGCATTTT. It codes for CASSPGANSNQPQHF.